This T cell receptor (beta chain) appears in the sequencing data of a study of STAT3 mutations in large granular lymphocyte leukemia. V shed 7 bases and J 5 bases; nucleotides not matched to a gene: 13. This CDR3 spans 15 amino acids. Germline V gene lookup returns CDR1 MNHEY and CDR2 SVGAGI. Study results and caveats: In T-cell large granular lymphocyte leukemia, about half of patients showed multiple immunodominant subclonotypes. After therapy, about 35% of the 18 patients switched clonotypes, all new clones STAT3 wild type. Persisting codominant clonotypes may have hidden a small pathogenic clone.

Note on this clone: No antigen is known for it.

Clones were read by immunoSEQ multiplex PCR, and TCRdb kept only the in-frame ones, dropping some. The table includes tens of thousands of clones, over 60% detected once. V and J are TRBV6-5 and TRBJ1-1, with TRBD1 identical over 7 bases. The sequenced sample consisted of peripheral blood mononuclear cells. The receptor's source is a woman aged 50 to 65 with T-cell large granular lymphocyte leukemia. Some clones in this sample may be carry-over from other donors' samples. The CDR3: CASTIHRGGGTEAFF. The CDR3 DNA reads TGTGCCAGCACCATCCACAGGGGCGGGGGGACTGAAGCTTTCTTT.